Below, 16 T cell receptor beta chains from the same sample are listed, as sequenced in a study of CD8+ T cells in alopecia areata. Regarding treatment: oral pan-JAK inhibitor, 5-10 mg twice daily. Reverse transcription of extracted RNA yielded cDNA, which provided the sequencing template. Repertoires were generated with immunoSEQ multiplex PCR, while TCRdb's copy carries only in-frame clones and drops some. The table lists some 180,000 clones, around half of them singletons, with 11% in the top ten. Source: CD8+ T cells sorted from blood, taken at week 24, from a patient treated with tofacitinib. These receptors originate from a human donor with alopecia areata.

V is TRBV7-2 and J is TRBJ2-7, with D uncertain. There are 13 residues in the CDR3. CDR1 and CDR2 from the germline V gene are SGHTA and FQGNSA. Trimming took off 1 base at V and 3 bases at J, with 7 bases between the two ends. CDR3 sequence reads: CASSLGQLYEQYF. The CDR3 nucleotides read TGTGCCAGCAGCTTAGGACAACTCTACGAGCAGTACTTC. Together with reference TRBV7-2 and TRBJ2-7, the CDR3 gives the full variable domain: GAGVSQSPSNKVTEKGKDVELRCDPISGHTALYWYRQSLGQGLEFLIYFQGNSAPDKSGLPSDRFSAERTGGSVSTLTIQRTQQEDSAVYLCASSLGQLYEQYFGPGTRLTVT.

The chain couples TRBV29-1 to TRBJ2-7, with D tentatively TRBD1 (5 bases). The length of the CDR3 is 13 residues. Germline V gene data show CDR1 as SQVTM and CDR2 as ANQGSEA. The V end was cut by 5 bases, the J end by 3 bases, with 14 bases between. The DNA of the CDR3 is TGCAGCGTTTCAACACCGGACAACTACGAGCAGTACTTC. Amino acids: CSVSTPDNYEQYF.

The chain has TRBV30 and TRBJ1-2; tentatively, D is TRBD1 (5 bases). V gave up 0 bases and J gave up 6 bases, with 14 bases separating them. Germline V gene sequence: CDR1 GTSNPN, CDR2 SVGIG (reference sequence). This CDR3 spans 14 amino acids. The CDR3 here is CAWSVRIGDDGYTF. DNA of the CDR3: TGTGCCTGGAGTGTACGGATAGGGGATGATGGCTACACCTTC.

This clone was counted a few times. V usage is TRBV28 and J usage is TRBJ2-4; either TRBD1 or TRBD2 may fit D (5 bases each). The V gene's germline CDR1 is MDHEN and CDR2 SYDVKM. The CDR3 totals 16 residues. V was trimmed by 2 bases and J by 13 bases, leaving 24 bases between them. The CDR3 nucleotides read TGTGCCAGCAGTTTAAGAGCAGGGAGAAATTTTATCACGCAGTACTTC. Amino acids: CASSLRAGRNFITQYF.

V and J are TRBV2 and TRBJ2-3; TRBD2 aligns across 8 bases. Germline V gene data show CDR1 as SNHLY and CDR2 as FYNNEI. The CDR3 sequence is 15 residues long. Trimming at V came to 8 bases and at J to 0 bases, leaving 7 bases not matched to a gene. DNA of the CDR3: TGTGCCAGCTATGGAGCGGGGGCTAGCACAGATACGCAGTATTTT. This translates into CASYGAGASTDTQYF.

This clone showed up just once. The DNA for the CDR3 is TGTGCCACCAGCAGCAGTGAGAATTCACCCCTCCACTTT. It is translated as CATSSSENSPLHF. The chain uses TRBV15 and TRBJ1-6, with D unresolved. The CDR3 contains 13 residues. CDR1 and CDR2 from the germline V gene are LNHNV and YYDKDF (reference sequence). Trimming removed 3 bases at V and 7 bases at J, with 7 bases between.

The chain recombines TRBV10-2 with TRBJ2-1; D not resolved. The V gene's germline CDR1 is WSHSY and CDR2 SAAADI. This CDR3 is 14 amino acids long. V gave up 5 bases and J gave up 5 bases, with 13 bases separating them. The CDR3 nucleotides are TGCGCCAGCAGTCCGGTAGGGATGGACAATGAGCAGTTCTTC. This gives the protein CASSPVGMDNEQFF.

The rearrangement links TRBV29-1 to TRBJ2-1, with a tentative D call TRBD1 (6 bases). This CDR3 comprises 14 residues. V was shortened by 5 bases and J by 5 bases, with 16 bases between the two germline ends. CDR1 and CDR2 from the germline V gene are SQVTM and ANQGSEA. CDR3 protein: CSVSGTFFDNEQFF. In nucleotides, the CDR3 is TGCAGCGTTTCCGGGACATTCTTCGACAATGAGCAGTTCTTC.

This clone has just a few counts. J is TRBJ2-7 and V is TRBV30; D gene unclear. Trimming pared 4 bases from V and 2 bases from J, leaving 12 bases between. CDR3 length: 13 amino acids. Looked up from germline, CDR1 is GTSNPN and CDR2 is SVGIG (reference sequence). CDR3 sequence (DNA): TGTGCCTGGATTCAAAGTTTTCCCTACGAGCAGTACTTC. Translating gives CAWIQSFPYEQYF.

This clone was observed a few times. The chain links TRBV10-2 to TRBJ2-2, with no clear D. This CDR3 is built from 13 residues. Germline V gene sequence: CDR1 WSHSY, CDR2 SAAADI. Trimming shortened V by 4 bases and J by 6 bases, and 9 bases separated the two germline ends. The chain's CDR3 is CASSVRVAGELFF. The CDR3 DNA reads as TGCGCCAGCAGTGTACGAGTGGCCGGGGAGCTGTTTTTT.

The chain has TRBV27 and TRBJ1-1; tentatively, D is TRBD1 (6 bases). The ends were cut back, 4 bases at V and 5 bases at J, with 14 bases in the middle. CDR1 is MNHEY and CDR2 is SMNVEV in the germline V gene (reference sequence). The CDR3 length is 14 residues. The CDR3 nucleotides are TGTGCCAGCAGTTCAACCACAGGGTCGACTGAAGCTTTCTTT. This sequence encodes CASSSTTGSTEAFF.

There are a few counts of this clone. The genes are TRBV13 and TRBJ2-1, with D possibly called TRBD1 or TRBD2 (7 bases each). V lost 5 bases to trimming and J lost 6 bases, with 14 bases between them. The CDR3 contains 14 residues. Germline loops: CDR1 PRHDT, CDR2 FYEKMQ (reference sequence). CDR3 nucleotide sequence: TGTGCCAGCAGCGGGAGGGGGCCTACCAATGAGCAGTTCTTC. Its protein is CASSGRGPTNEQFF. Looking up the rest from reference TRBV13 and TRBJ2-1 gives the full variable domain: AAGVIQSPRHLIKEKRETATLKCYPIPRHDTVYWYQQGPGQDPQFLISFYEKMQSDKGSIPDRFSAQQFSDYHSELNMSSLELGDSALYFCASSGRGPTNEQFFGPGTRLTVL.

This chain links TRBV5-1 with TRBJ2-1; TRBD2 aligns across 8 bases. Germline assignment: CDR1 SGHRS and CDR2 YFSETQ. Trimming at V came to 4 bases and at J to 8 bases, leaving 8 bases not matched to a gene. The CDR3 runs 14 residues. Here the CDR3 reads CASSPGTRSYEQFF. CDR3 DNA: TGCGCCAGCAGCCCCGGGACTAGATCATATGAGCAGTTCTTC.

This sequence joins TRBV4-1 and TRBJ2-2; D is unclear. The V gene lost 4 bases and the J gene lost 4 bases, with 16 bases spanning the gap. CDR1 is MGHRA, CDR2 YSYEKL, per germline. This CDR3 has 16 amino acids. The CDR3 protein is CASSPITDRATGELFF. Written as DNA, the CDR3 is TGCGCCAGCAGCCCCATCACGGACCGGGCCACCGGGGAGCTGTTTTTT.

V usage is TRBV4-3 and J usage is TRBJ1-2, with unresolved D. With 0 bases removed from V and 3 bases from J, the gap between germline ends came to 11 bases. This CDR3 region has 15 residues. The germline CDR1 and CDR2 sequences are LGHNA and YSLEER. The CDR3 loop is CASSQDRAGDYGYTF. As DNA, the CDR3 is TGCGCCAGCAGCCAAGATCGCGCTGGCGACTATGGCTACACCTTC.

This clone was seen more than once but under ten times. The rearrangement links TRBV2 to TRBJ1-2; TRBD1 agrees at 7 bases. The V gene's germline CDR1 is SNHLY and CDR2 FYNNEI. Germline trimming cut 6 bases from V and 6 bases from J; bases unmatched to any gene: 7. The CDR3 totals 13 residues. CDR3 sequence reads: CASRESGTDGYTF. The CDR3 DNA reads TGTGCCAGCAGAGAATCCGGGACAGATGGCTACACCTTC. Variable domain in full (rest from reference TRBV2 and TRBJ1-2): EPEVTQTPSHQVTQMGQEVILRCVPISNHLYFYWYRQILGQKVEFLVSFYNNEISEKSEIFDDQFSVERPDGSNFTLKIRSTKLEDSAMYFCASRESGTDGYTFGSGTRLTVV.